The rows below give T cell receptor beta chains drawn from one sample of a study of T cell repertoires in cytomegalovirus infection. Their target antigens are unknown. TCRdb itself ran the reads through MiXCR, one entry per CDR3 protein. The sample holds 700,000 to 900,000 distinct CDR3 sequences, roughly 28% seen once. Sequencing used cultured CD8+ T cells from PBMCs, obtained from culture after CMV antigen stimulation. Every receptor here comes from a human donor in good health (CMV status not recorded). Some clones in this sample may be carry-over from other donors' samples. CDR3s include the opening cysteine and the closing phenylalanine or tryptophan. D genes are given only for firm matches. Size is omitted from some rows. Given values are once, few, many or a class for expanded clones.

CDR3 protein: CASSMVRDLDQPQHF; CDR3 DNA: TGTGCCAGTAGTATGGTCCGGGACCTCGATCAGCCCCAGCATTTT; J gene: TRBJ1-5; V gene: TRBV19; D gene: -; clone size: once
CDR3 protein: CASSQPRDSYEQYF; CDR3 DNA: TGCGCCAGCAGCCAGCCCCGGGACTCCTACGAGCAGTACTTC; J gene: TRBJ2-7; V gene: TRBV4-1; D gene: -; clone size: few
CDR3 protein: CASSHRQGKGGIDGYTF; CDR3 DNA: TGTGCCAGCAGCCATAGACAGGGGAAAGGGGGTATCGATGGCTACACCTTC; J gene: TRBJ1-2; V gene: TRBV7-6; D gene: TRBD1; clone size: many
CDR3 protein: CASSSTWGAYYGYTF; CDR3 DNA: TGTGCCAGCAGTTCGACTTGGGGCGCGTACTATGGCTACACCTTC; J gene: TRBJ1-2; V gene: TRBV27; D gene: -; clone size: few
CDR3 protein: CASSLEDRKETQYF; CDR3 DNA: TGTGCCAGCAGCTTGGAGGACAGAAAAGAGACCCAGTACTTC; J gene: TRBJ2-5; V gene: TRBV7-9; D gene: -; clone size: -
CDR3 protein: CASSSWARNIQYF; CDR3 DNA: TGTGCCAGCAGTTCGTGGGCCCGGAACATTCAGTACTTC; J gene: TRBJ2-4; V gene: TRBV12-3/TRBV12-4; D gene: -; clone size: many
CDR3 protein: CASSSGGEETQYF; CDR3 DNA: TGTGCCAGCTCATCTGGGGGCGAAGAGACCCAGTACTTC; J gene: TRBJ2-5; V gene: TRBV18; D gene: -; clone size: few
CDR3 protein: CASSPSGGSGANVLTF; CDR3 DNA: TGTGCCAGCAGCCCTAGCGGGGGCTCTGGGGCCAACGTCCTGACTTTC; J gene: TRBJ2-6; V gene: TRBV7-9; D gene: TRBD2; clone size: -
CDR3 protein: CASSLKAAHNYGYTF; CDR3 DNA: TGTGCCAGCAGCTTAAAGGCGGCCCACAACTATGGCTACACCTTC; J gene: TRBJ1-2; V gene: TRBV7-8; D gene: -; clone size: few
CDR3 protein: CASSLTDSGGYEQYF; CDR3 DNA: TGTGCCAGCAGCTTAACAGATAGCGGGGGGTACGAGCAGTACTTC; J gene: TRBJ2-7; V gene: TRBV7-9; D gene: TRBD2; clone size: -
CDR3 protein: CASSLAPGQTNYGYTF; CDR3 DNA: TGTGCCAGCAGCTTAGCGCCGGGACAGACGAACTATGGCTACACCTTC; J gene: TRBJ1-2; V gene: TRBV7-2; D gene: TRBD1; clone size: -
CDR3 protein: CAAGGGGASNTGELFF; CDR3 DNA: TGTGCCGCAGGGGGGGGAGGGGCATCGAACACCGGGGAGCTGTTTTTT; J gene: TRBJ2-2; V gene: TRBV10-3; D gene: -; clone size: few
CDR3 protein: CATSGTGQGMGDTQYF; CDR3 DNA: TGTGCCACCAGCGGAACGGGACAGGGGATGGGAGATACGCAGTATTTT; J gene: TRBJ2-3; V gene: TRBV24-1; D gene: TRBD1; clone size: few
CDR3 protein: CASSPIRGGWETQYF; CDR3 DNA: TGTGCCAGCAGCCCAATTCGGGGTGGATGGGAGACCCAGTACTTC; J gene: TRBJ2-5; V gene: TRBV5-5; D gene: -; clone size: once
CDR3 protein: CASSPSSRSDTQYF; CDR3 DNA: TGTGCCAGTAGTCCTTCCAGCAGGTCGGATACGCAGTATTTT; J gene: TRBJ2-3; V gene: TRBV19; D gene: -; clone size: -
CDR3 protein: CASSLGTANYGYTF; CDR3 DNA: TGTGCCAGCAGCTTAGGTACAGCTAACTATGGCTACACCTTC; J gene: TRBJ1-2; V gene: TRBV5-4; D gene: -; clone size: many
CDR3 protein: CASSFQVGGEKLFF; CDR3 DNA: TGTGCCAGCAGCTTTCAGGTCGGAGGTGAAAAACTGTTTTTT; J gene: TRBJ1-4; V gene: TRBV5-5; D gene: -; clone size: few
CDR3 protein: CSVPGHQNTEAFF; CDR3 DNA: TGCAGCGTCCCGGGACACCAGAACACTGAAGCTTTCTTT; J gene: TRBJ1-1; V gene: TRBV29-1; D gene: -; clone size: -
CDR3 protein: CASSPTTGELFF; CDR3 DNA: TGTGCCAGCAGCCCAACCACCGGGGAGCTGTTTTTT; J gene: TRBJ2-2; V gene: TRBV7-3; D gene: -; clone size: few
CDR3 protein: CASSYSPSRPLHF; CDR3 DNA: TGTGCCAGCAGTTACTCCCCTAGTCGGCCCCTCCACTTT; J gene: TRBJ1-6; V gene: TRBV6-6; D gene: -; clone size: many
CDR3 protein: CASSWDSSIGNTIYF; CDR3 DNA: TGTGCCAGCAGTTGGGACAGTTCCATAGGAAACACCATATATTTT; J gene: TRBJ1-3; V gene: TRBV6-6; D gene: TRBD1; clone size: few
CDR3 protein: CASSLNYGKFEQFF; CDR3 DNA: TGCGCCAGCAGCTTAAACTATGGGAAATTTGAGCAGTTCTTC; J gene: TRBJ2-1; V gene: TRBV5-1; D gene: -; clone size: -
CDR3 protein: CASSGIMRGPPNTEAFF; CDR3 DNA: TGTGCCAGCAGTGGCATCATGAGGGGGCCGCCGAACACTGAAGCTTTCTTT; J gene: TRBJ1-1; V gene: TRBV6-2/TRBV6-3; D gene: TRBD1; clone size: few
CDR3 protein: CATSIPGVETQYF; CDR3 DNA: TGTGCCACCAGTATTCCGGGGGTCGAGACCCAGTACTTC; J gene: TRBJ2-5; V gene: TRBV15; D gene: -; clone size: few
CDR3 protein: CASSSDRDWSNQPQHF; CDR3 DNA: TGTGCCAGCAGTTCGGACAGGGACTGGAGCAATCAGCCCCAGCATTTT; J gene: TRBJ1-5; V gene: TRBV6-5; D gene: TRBD1; clone size: -
CDR3 protein: CASSLEPAVANEKLFF; CDR3 DNA: TGTGCCAGCAGCTTAGAACCGGCCGTGGCTAATGAAAAACTGTTTTTT; J gene: TRBJ1-4; V gene: TRBV5-5; D gene: -; clone size: -
CDR3 protein: CATSDLPDTDTQYF; CDR3 DNA: TGTGCCACCAGTGATTTACCAGACACAGATACGCAGTATTTT; J gene: TRBJ2-3; V gene: TRBV24-1; D gene: -; clone size: -
CDR3 protein: CASCQPPGGAFTEAFF; CDR3 DNA: TGTGCCAGCTGCCAACCCCCAGGGGGCGCCTTCACTGAAGCTTTCTTT; J gene: TRBJ1-1; V gene: TRBV7-4; D gene: TRBD1; clone size: -
CDR3 protein: CASSLAPGQGNYNEQFF; CDR3 DNA: TGTGCCAGCAGTTTGGCCCCCGGACAGGGTAACTACAATGAGCAGTTCTTC; J gene: TRBJ2-1; V gene: TRBV28; D gene: TRBD1; clone size: few
CDR3 protein: CASWGTVLGNTIYF; CDR3 DNA: TGTGCCAGTTGGGGGACAGTGCTTGGAAACACCATATATTTT; J gene: TRBJ1-3; V gene: TRBV19; D gene: TRBD1; clone size: few
CDR3 protein: CASSLDLGGGVYNEQFF; CDR3 DNA: TGTGCCAGCAGCTTAGATTTAGGCGGGGGGGTATACAATGAGCAGTTCTTC; J gene: TRBJ2-1; V gene: TRBV11-2; D gene: TRBD2; clone size: few
CDR3 protein: CASEQGSRTDTQYF; CDR3 DNA: TGTGCCAGCGAACAGGGCTCTCGCACAGATACGCAGTATTTT; J gene: TRBJ2-3; V gene: TRBV19; D gene: -; clone size: few
CDR3 protein: CASSSIPPAETQYF; CDR3 DNA: TGTGCCAGCAGTTCAATCCCCCCCGCGGAGACCCAGTACTTC; J gene: TRBJ2-5; V gene: TRBV13; D gene: -; clone size: few
CDR3 protein: CASSALGGTGELFF; CDR3 DNA: TGTGCCAGCAGCGCCCTGGGGGGCACCGGGGAGCTGTTTTTT; J gene: TRBJ2-2; V gene: TRBV7-9; D gene: -; clone size: -
CDR3 protein: CASSYFSGDYGYTF; CDR3 DNA: TGTGCCAGCAGTTACTTTTCAGGTGACTATGGCTACACCTTC; J gene: TRBJ1-2; V gene: TRBV6-5; D gene: -; clone size: -
CDR3 protein: CASSERRAGYTDTQYF; CDR3 DNA: TGTGCCAGCAGTGAACGTAGGGCGGGGTACACAGATACGCAGTATTTT; J gene: TRBJ2-3; V gene: TRBV2; D gene: -; clone size: few